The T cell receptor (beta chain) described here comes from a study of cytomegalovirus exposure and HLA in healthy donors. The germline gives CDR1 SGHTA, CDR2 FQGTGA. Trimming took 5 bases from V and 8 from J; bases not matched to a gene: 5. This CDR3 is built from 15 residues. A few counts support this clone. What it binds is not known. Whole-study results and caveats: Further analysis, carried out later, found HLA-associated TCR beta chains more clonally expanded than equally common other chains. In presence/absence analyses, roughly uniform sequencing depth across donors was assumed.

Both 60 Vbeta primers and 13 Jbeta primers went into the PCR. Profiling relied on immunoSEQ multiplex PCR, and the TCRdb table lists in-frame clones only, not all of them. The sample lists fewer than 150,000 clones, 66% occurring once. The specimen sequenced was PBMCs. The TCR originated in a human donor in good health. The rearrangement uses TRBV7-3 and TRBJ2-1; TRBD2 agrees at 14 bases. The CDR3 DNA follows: TGTGCCAGCAGCCTGGGACTAGCGGGAGTCCATGAGCAGTTCTTC. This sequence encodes CASSLGLAGVHEQFF.